This T cell receptor beta chain was retrieved from a study of blood T cell repertoires in COVID-19. The overall study: Samples came from the United States, Italy and Spain, spanning acute and convalescent COVID-19. T cells, B-cell-depleted T cells, or PBMCs supplied cDNA or gDNA.

Germline loops: CDR1 MNHNY, CDR2 SVGAGI (reference sequence). V was pared by 2 bases and J by 5 bases, with 7 bases of the junction left unmatched. There are 16 residues in the CDR3. There are a few counts of this clone. In the original analysis: Reference gene primer amplification gave nucleated cell count estimates. Clones were read by immunoSEQ multiplex PCR, and TCRdb kept only the in-frame ones, dropping some. V, J and clone size are those of that table, while D and trimming were read from the DNA. The sample has over 130,000 clones, 88% seen once; the top ten hold about 10%. The chain links TRBV6-6 to TRBJ2-2; 8 bases are shared with TRBD1. This TCR was recovered from a man between 60 and 75 years old with active or convalescent COVID-19. What was sequenced was peripheral blood. CDR3 nucleotide sequence: TGTGCCAGCAGTTACGGACAGGGTAGCGGAACCGGGGAGCTGTTTTTT. Protein: CASSYGQGSGTGELFF.